The clone carrying this T cell receptor (beta chain) was recorded a few times. Antigen: not known. This sample was taken from a study of CD8 T cells in ankylosing spondylitis. CDR3 length: 14 amino acids. J lost 6 bases, V lost 1 base, and 4 bases had no gene match. Germline loops: CDR1 LGHNA, CDR2 YNFKEQ. MiXCR, applied by TCRdb to the 5' RACE reads, yields one record per CDR3 protein. Seen here are hundreds of thousands of distinct CDR3 sequences, approximately 12% observed once, and the top ten hold approximately 0.46%. Whole-study findings and limits: Fewer than ten highly homologous variants made up a TCR beta motif that seemed to typify ankylosing spondylitis blood.

Sequencing input: blood, either unsorted or a sorted T cell fraction (not recorded which). The TCR originated in a male donor with ankylosing spondylitis. The chain has TRBV4-2 and TRBJ1-2, with TRBD1 matching 8 bases. In DNA, the CDR3 is TGTGCCAGCAGCCAAGTGACAGGGGAGAATGGCTACACCTTC. Residues: CASSQVTGENGYTF.